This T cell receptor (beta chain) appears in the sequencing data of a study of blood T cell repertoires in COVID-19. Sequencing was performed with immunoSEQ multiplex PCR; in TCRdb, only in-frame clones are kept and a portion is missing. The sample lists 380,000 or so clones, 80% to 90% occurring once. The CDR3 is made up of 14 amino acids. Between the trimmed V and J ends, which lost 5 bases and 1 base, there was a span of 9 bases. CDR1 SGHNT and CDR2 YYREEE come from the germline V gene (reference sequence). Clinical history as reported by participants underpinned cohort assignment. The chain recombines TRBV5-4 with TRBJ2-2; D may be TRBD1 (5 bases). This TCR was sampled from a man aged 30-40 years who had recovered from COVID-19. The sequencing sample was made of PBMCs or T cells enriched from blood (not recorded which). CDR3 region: CASRPGQNTGELFF. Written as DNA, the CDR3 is TGTGCCAGCAGGCCTGGACAGAACACCGGGGAGCTGTTTTTT.